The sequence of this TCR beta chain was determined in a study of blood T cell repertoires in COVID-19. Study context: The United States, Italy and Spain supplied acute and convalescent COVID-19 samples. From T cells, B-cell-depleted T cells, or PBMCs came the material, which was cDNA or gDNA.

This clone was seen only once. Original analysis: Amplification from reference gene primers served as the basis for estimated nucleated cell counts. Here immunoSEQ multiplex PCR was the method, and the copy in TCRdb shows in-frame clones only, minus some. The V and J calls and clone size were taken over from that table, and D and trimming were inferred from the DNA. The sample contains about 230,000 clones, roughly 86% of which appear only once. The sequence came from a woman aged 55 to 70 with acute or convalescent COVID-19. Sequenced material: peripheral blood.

As DNA, the CDR3 is TGTGCCAGCAGCTTTGGCGGCTCTGGAAACACCATATATTTT. Protein: CASSFGGSGNTIYF. The chain is built from TRBV6-6 and TRBJ1-3; D gene ambiguous. This CDR3 is 14 amino acids long. Deletions cut 6 bases from V and 0 bases from J, with 9 bases between. The germline V gene encodes CDR1 MNHNY and CDR2 SVGAGI (reference sequence).